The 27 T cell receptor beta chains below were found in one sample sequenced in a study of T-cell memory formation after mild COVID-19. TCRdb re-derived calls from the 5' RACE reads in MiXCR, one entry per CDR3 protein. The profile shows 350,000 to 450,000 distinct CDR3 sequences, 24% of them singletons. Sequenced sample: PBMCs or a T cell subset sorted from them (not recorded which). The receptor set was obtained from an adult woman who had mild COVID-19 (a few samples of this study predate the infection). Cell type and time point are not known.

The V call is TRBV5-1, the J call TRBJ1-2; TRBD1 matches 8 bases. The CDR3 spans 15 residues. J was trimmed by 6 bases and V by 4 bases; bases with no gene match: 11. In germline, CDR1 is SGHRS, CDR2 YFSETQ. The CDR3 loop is CASSGGTGLFHGYTF. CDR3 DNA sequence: TGCGCCAGCAGCGGAGGGACAGGCCTGTTCCATGGCTACACCTTC.

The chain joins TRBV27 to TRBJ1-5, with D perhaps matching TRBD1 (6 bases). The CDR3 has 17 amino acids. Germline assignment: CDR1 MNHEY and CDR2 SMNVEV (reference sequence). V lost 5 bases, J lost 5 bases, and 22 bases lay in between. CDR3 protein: CASSLINPRDTDQPQHF. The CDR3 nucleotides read TGTGCCAGCAGTCTCATCAATCCTCGGGACACAGATCAGCCCCAGCATTTT.

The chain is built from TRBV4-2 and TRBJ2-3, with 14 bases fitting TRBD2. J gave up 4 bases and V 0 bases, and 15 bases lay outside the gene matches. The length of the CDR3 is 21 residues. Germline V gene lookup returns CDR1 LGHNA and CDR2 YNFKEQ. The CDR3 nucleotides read TGTGCCAGCAGCCAAGATCTCGGGACTAGCGGGAGTTTGGGTACCGCAGATACGCAGTATTTT. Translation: CASSQDLGTSGSLGTADTQYF.

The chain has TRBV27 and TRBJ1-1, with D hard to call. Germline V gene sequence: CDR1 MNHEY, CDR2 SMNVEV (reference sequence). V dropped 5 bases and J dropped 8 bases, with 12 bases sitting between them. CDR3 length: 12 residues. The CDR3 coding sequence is TGTGCCAGCAGTACCCGCACAGTAGAAGCTTTCTTT. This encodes CASSTRTVEAFF.

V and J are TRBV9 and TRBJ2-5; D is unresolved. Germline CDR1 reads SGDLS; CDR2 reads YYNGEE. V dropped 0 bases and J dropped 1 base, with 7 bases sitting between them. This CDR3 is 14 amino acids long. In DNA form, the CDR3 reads TGTGCCAGCAGCGTAGAGGCTAGCCAAGAGACCCAGTACTTC. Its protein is CASSVEASQETQYF.

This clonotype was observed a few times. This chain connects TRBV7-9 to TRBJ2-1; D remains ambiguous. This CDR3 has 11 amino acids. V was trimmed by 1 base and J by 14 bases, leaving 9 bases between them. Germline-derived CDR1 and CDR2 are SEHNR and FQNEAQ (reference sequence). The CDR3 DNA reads TGTGCCAGCAGCTTAGAGGATTTCGAGTTCTTC. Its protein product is CASSLEDFEFF.

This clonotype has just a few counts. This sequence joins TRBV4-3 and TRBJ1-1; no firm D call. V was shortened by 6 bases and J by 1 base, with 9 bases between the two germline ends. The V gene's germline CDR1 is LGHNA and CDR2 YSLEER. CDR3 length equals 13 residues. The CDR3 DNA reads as TGCGCCAGCAGAGAATATCAGAACACTGAAGCTTTCTTT. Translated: CASREYQNTEAFF.

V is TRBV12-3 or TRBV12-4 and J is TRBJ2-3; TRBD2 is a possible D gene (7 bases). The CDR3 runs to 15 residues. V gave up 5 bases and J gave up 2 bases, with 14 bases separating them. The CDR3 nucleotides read TGTGCCAGCAGTGTCGGGGGGCTGGACACAGATACGCAGTATTTT. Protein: CASSVGGLDTDTQYF.

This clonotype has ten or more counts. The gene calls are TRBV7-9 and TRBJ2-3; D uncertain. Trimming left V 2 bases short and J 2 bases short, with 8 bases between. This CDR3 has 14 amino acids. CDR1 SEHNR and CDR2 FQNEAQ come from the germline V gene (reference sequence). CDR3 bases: TGTGCCAGCAGCTTAATGCAGCACACAGATACGCAGTATTTT. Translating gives CASSLMQHTDTQYF.

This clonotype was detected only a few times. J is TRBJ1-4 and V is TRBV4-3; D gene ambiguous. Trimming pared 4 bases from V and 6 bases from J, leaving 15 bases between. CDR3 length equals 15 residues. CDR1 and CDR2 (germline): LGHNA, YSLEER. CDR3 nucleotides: TGCGCCAGCAGCCCGAGCCCATCCTCAGATGAAAAACTGTTTTTT. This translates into CASSPSPSSDEKLFF.

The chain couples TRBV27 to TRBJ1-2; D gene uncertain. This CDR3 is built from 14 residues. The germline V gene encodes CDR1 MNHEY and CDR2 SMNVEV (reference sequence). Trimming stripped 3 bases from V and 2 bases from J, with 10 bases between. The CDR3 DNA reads TGTGCCAGCAGTTTTGGCGGAGCAAACTATGGCTACACCTTC. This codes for CASSFGGANYGYTF.

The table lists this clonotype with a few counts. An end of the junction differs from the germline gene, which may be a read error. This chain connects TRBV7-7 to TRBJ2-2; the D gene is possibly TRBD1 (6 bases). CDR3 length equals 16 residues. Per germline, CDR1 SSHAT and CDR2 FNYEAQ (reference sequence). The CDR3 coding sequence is TGTGCTAGCAGCCCAAAACAGGGCCTGGGGACCGGGGAGCTGTTTTTT. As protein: CASSPKQGLGTGELFF.

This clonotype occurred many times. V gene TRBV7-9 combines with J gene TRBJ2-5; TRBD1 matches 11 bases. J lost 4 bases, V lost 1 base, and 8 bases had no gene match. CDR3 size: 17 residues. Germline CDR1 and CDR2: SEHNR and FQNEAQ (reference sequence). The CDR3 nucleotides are TGTGCCAGCAGCTTAGGCCCCCGGACAGGGGGCCGAGAGACCCAGTACTTC. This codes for CASSLGPRTGGRETQYF.

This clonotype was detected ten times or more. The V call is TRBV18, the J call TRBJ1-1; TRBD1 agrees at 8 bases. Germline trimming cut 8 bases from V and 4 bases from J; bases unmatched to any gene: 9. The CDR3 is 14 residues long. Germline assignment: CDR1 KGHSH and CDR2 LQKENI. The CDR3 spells CASSPRTGGTEAFF. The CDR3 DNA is TGTGCCAGCAGCCCCCGAACAGGGGGCACTGAAGCTTTCTTT.

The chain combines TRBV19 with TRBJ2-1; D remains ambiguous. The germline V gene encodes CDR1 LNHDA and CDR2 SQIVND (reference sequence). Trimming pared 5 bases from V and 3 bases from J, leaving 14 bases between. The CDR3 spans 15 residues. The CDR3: CASSVQSPRYNEQFF. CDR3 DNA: TGTGCCAGTAGTGTCCAGTCTCCCCGCTACAATGAGCAGTTCTTC.

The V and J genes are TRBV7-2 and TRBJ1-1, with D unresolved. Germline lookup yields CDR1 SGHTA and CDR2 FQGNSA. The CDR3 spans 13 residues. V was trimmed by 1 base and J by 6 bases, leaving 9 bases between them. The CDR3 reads CASSLVTGSEAFF. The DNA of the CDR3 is TGTGCCAGCAGCTTAGTTACCGGCTCTGAAGCTTTCTTT.

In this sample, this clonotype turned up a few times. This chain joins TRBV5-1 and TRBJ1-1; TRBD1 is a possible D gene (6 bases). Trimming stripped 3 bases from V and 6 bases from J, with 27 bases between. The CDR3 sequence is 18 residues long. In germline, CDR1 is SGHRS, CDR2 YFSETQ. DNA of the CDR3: TGCGCCAGCAGCTCAGCGGGGGGCGCGGTGCTTGCGTTGGCTGAAGCTTTCTTT. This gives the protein CASSSAGGAVLALAEAFF.

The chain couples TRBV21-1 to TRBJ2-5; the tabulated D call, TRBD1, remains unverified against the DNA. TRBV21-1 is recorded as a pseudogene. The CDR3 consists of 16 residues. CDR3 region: CASSRQGAPGLETQYF. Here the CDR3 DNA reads TGTGCCAGCAGCCGACAGGGGGCGCCGGGTTTGGAGACCCAGTACTTC.

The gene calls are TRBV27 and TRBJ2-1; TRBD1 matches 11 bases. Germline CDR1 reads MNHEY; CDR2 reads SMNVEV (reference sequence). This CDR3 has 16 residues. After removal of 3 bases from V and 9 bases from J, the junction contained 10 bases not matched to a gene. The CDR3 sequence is CASSLVTGTGGGEQFF. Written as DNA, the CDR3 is TGTGCCAGCAGTTTGGTCACAGGGACAGGGGGAGGTGAGCAGTTCTTC.

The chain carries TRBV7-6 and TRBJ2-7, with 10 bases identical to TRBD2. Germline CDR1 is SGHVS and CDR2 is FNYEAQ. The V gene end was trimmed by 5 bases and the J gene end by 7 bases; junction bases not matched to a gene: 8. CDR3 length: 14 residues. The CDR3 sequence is CASSANLAGAEQYF. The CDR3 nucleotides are TGTGCCAGCAGCGCCAACCTAGCGGGAGCTGAGCAGTACTTC.

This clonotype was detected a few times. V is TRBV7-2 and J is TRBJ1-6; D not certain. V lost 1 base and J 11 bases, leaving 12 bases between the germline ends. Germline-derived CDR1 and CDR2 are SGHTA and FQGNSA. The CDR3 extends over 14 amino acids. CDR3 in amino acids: CASSLVWDGAPLHF. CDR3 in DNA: TGTGCCAGCAGCTTAGTCTGGGATGGAGCACCCCTCCACTTT.

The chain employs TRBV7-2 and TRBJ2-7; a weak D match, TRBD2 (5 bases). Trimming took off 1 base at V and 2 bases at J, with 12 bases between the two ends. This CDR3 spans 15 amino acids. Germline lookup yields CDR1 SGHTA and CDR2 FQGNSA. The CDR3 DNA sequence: TGTGCCAGCAGCTTAGAATCGGCGGGTCCCTACGAGCAGTACTTC. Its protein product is CASSLESAGPYEQYF.

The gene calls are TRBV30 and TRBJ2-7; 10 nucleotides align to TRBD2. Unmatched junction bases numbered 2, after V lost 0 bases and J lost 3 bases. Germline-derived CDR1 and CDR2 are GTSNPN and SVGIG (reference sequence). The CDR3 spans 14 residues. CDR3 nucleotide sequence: TGTGCCTGGAGTGTTCTAGCGGGGGTCTACGAGCAGTACTTC. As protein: CAWSVLAGVYEQYF.

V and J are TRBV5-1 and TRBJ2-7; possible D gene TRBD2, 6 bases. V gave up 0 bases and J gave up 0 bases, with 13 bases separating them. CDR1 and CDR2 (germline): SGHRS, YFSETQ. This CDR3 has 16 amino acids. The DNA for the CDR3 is TGCGCCAGCAGCTTGGCGGAGGGCAGCCACTCCTACGAGCAGTACTTC. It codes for CASSLAEGSHSYEQYF.

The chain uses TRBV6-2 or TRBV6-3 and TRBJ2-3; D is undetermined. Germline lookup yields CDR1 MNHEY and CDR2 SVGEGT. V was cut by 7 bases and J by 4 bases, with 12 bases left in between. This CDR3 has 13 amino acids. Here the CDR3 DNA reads TGTGCCAGCACGAACCTTCGCCCAGATACGCAGTATTTT. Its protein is CASTNLRPDTQYF.

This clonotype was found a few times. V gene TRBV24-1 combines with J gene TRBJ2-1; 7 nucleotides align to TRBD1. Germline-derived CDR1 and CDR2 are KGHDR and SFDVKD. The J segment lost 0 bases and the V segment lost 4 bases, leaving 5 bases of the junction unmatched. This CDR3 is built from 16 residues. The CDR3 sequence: CATSDRQGLSYNEQFF. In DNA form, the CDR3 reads TGTGCCACCAGTGACAGACAGGGCCTCTCCTACAATGAGCAGTTCTTC.

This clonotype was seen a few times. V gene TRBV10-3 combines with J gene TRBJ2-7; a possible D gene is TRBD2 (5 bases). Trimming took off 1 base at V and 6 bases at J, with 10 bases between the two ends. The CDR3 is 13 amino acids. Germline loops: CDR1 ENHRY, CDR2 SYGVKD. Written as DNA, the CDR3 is TGTGCCATCAGTGAGTTACCGGAGGCCGAGCAGTACTTC. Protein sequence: CAISELPEAEQYF.